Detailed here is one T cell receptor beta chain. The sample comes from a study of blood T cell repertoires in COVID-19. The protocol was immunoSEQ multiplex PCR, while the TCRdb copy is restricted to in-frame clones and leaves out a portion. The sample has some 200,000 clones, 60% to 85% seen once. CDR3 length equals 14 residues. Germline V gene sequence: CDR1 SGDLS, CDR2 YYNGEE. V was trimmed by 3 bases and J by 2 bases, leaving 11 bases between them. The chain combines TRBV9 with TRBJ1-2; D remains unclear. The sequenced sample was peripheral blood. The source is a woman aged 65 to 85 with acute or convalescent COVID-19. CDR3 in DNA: TGTGCCAGCAGCGCCGCGGGCCTGAACTATGGCTACACCTTC. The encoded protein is CASSAAGLNYGYTF.